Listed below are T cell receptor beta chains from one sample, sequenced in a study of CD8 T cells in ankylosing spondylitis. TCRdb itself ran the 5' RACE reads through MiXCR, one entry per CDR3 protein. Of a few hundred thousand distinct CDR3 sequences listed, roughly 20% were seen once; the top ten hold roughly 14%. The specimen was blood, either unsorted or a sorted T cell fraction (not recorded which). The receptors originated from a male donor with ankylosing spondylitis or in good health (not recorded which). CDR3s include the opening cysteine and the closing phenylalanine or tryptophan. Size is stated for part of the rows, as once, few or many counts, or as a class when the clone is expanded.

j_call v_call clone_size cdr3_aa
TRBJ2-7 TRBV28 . CASSDQGNLLEQYF
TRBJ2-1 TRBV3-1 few CASSHFEGLAVYEQFF
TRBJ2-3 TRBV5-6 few CASIQAGGLGDTQYF
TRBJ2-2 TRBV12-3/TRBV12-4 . CASRDGWQGASTGELFF
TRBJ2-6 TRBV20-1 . CSARVRGGANVLTF
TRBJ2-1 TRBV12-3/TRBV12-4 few CASSLLVAGDTYNEQFF
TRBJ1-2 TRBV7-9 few CASRDEPFYGYTF
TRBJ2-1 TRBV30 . CAWSVSPPGYGEQFF
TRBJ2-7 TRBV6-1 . CASTVDRDQNYEQYF
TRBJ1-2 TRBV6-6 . CASRGGYGYTF
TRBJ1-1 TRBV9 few CASSPSGTEAFF
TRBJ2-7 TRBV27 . CASSLMMGGDEQYF
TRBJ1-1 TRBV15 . CATSRAGITEAFF
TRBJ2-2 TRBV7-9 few CASSSSPGTGELFF
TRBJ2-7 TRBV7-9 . CASSLDRGSSYEQYF
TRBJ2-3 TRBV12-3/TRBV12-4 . CASSPARQGTDTQYF
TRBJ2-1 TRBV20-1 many CSAEGEQESNEQFF
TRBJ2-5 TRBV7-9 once CASCGQDTQETQYF
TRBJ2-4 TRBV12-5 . CASVGQSLAKNIQYF
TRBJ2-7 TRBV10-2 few CASSGPGQGPSYEQYF
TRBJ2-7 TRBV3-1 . CASSRTVDYEQYF
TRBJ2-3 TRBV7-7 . CASSLVGGSGDTQYF